This T cell receptor (beta chain) came from a study of T cell responses to AZD1222 COVID-19 vaccine. Data came from immunoSEQ multiplex PCR; TCRdb stores just in-frame clones and leaves some out. The table includes about 150,000 clones, just under 95% detected once. With V trimmed by 6 bases and J by 15 bases, 14 bases remained unmatched. Germline V gene lookup returns CDR1 MNHEY and CDR2 SVGAGI. CDR3 size: 15 residues. This TCR derives from an adult in good health. The J gene is TRBJ2-1, the V gene TRBV6-5; 13 bases are shared with TRBD2. Material: peripheral blood, obtained on day 0 of AZD1222 vaccination. The CDR3 nucleotides read TGTGCCAGCAGACGGACTAGCGGGAGTAAGCAGCTTGGGTTCTTC. Translating it yields CASRRTSGSKQLGFF.